This T cell receptor (beta chain) was recovered during a study of blood T cell repertoires in COVID-19. At the level of the study: Sites across the United States, Italy and Spain contributed samples from acute and convalescent COVID-19. PBMCs, B-cell-depleted T cells, or T cells provided the cDNA or gDNA that made up the material.

In the original processing: Using reference gene primer amplification, nucleated cell counts were estimated. Some clones are missing from TCRdb's copy, which holds only in-frame ones; the method was immunoSEQ multiplex PCR. That table supplies the V and J calls and clone size; D and trimming were determined from the DNA. The table lists under 300,000 clones, around 86% of them singletons, with 2.5% to 3.5% in the top ten. The CDR3 is made up of 16 amino acids. Trimming left V 7 bases short and J 4 bases short, with 20 bases between. Per the germline V gene, CDR1 is LGHNA and CDR2 is YNFKEQ. V and J are TRBV4-2 and TRBJ1-3; D is perhaps TRBD1 (6 bases). The sample was peripheral blood. This clonotype originated in a woman aged 30 to 39 with active or convalescent COVID-19. The CDR3 spells CASTRGGDHGGNTIYF. CDR3 nucleotide sequence: TGTGCCAGCACTCGAGGGGGAGACCACGGAGGAAACACCATATATTTT.